This T cell receptor beta chain comes out of a study of CD8 T cells in Susac syndrome. RNA totalling about 0.5 to 1 ug underwent reverse transcription with random hexamers. TCRdb fed the immunoSEQ multiplex PCR reads into MiXCR, producing one record per CDR3 protein. The sample shows around 150,000 distinct CDR3 sequences, 90% to 95% of them seen only once. The CDR3 is 15 amino acids. Germline V CDR1 and CDR2: LGHNA, YSLEER. The ends were cut back, 0 bases at V and 9 bases at J, with 17 bases in the middle. This sequence originates from a human donor in good health. The rearrangement links TRBV4-3 to TRBJ1-1; D remains ambiguous. The material sequenced was CD4+ T cells from PBMCs. In nucleotides, the CDR3 is TGCGCCAGCAGCCAAGACAGCAGGAACTTGCGGAAAGCTTTCTTT. Translating it yields CASSQDSRNLRKAFF.